The clone carrying this TCR beta chain was counted many times. What it binds is not known. CMV status came from CD4+ T cell IFNgamma after overnight CMV lysate stimulation of fresh PBMCs. An equimolar mix of two oligonucleotides served as the beta constant-region primer for TRBC1 and TRBC2. Four rounds of PCR amplified the ligated cDNA using nested alpha and beta constant-region primers plus SP2. An oligonucleotide with the SP2 primer and a 12-nucleotide UMI was ligated to the cDNA 3' end. TCRdb re-called the UMI-ligation and nested PCR reads through MiXCR, storing one row per CDR3 protein. The table lists tens of thousands of distinct CDR3 sequences, around 10% of them singletons. This sample was included in a study of naive and memory T cell subsets. Study findings and constraints: Naive repertoires, especially CD8, held a few larger clonotypes, possibly memory cells re-expressing CD45RA.

The sample was naive CD4+ T cells from blood. The TCR was taken from a human donor in good health.

CDR3 nucleotides: TGTGCCAGCAGCCCAAACACCCAGGGGGGCTACGAGCAGTACTTC. This translates into CASSPNTQGGYEQYF. The genes are TRBV4-2 and TRBJ2-7, with D possibly matching TRBD1 (7 bases). V lost 4 bases to trimming and J lost 3 bases, with 16 bases between them. Germline V gives CDR1 LGHNA, CDR2 YNFKEQ. The CDR3 contains 15 residues.